The T cell receptor (beta chain) under discussion was sequenced for a study of Tregs in tolerant kidney transplant recipients. General observations from the study: In tolerant patients, donor-specific Tregs outgrew total Tregs, suggesting antigen-driven expansion. Some patients' samples used different primers over time, so nucleotide sequences weren't comparable.

Related graft donors supplied nonmyeloablative bone marrow transplants, and mixed chimerism was transient. Unstimulated regulatory T cells (CD4+CD25+CD127-), CD4+CD25- non-regulatory cells, CD4 and CD8 cells were FACS-sorted from thawed PBMCs. Produced via immunoSEQ multiplex PCR; TCRdb's table is partial and in-frame only. The sample yields fewer than 95,000 clones, approximately 93% seen once. With regard to this clone: Its target is unknown.

This CDR3 comprises 12 residues. Between the trimmed V and J ends, which lost 4 bases and 2 bases, there was a span of 5 bases. Germline V CDR1 and CDR2: MNHNS, SASEGT. This receptor was obtained from a human patient who received a combined kidney and bone marrow transplant. Some of the T cells might come from the graft donor. The material sequenced was CD4+ T cells from blood (PBMCs), taken 12 months after the transplant. The chain carries TRBV6-1 and TRBJ1-2; D gene uncertain. The CDR3 loop reads CASSVQNYGYTF. CDR3 bases: TGTGCCAGCAGTGTGCAGAACTATGGCTACACCTTC.